Included here is one T cell receptor beta chain sequence, with context. CDR3 size: 15 residues. Germline assignment: CDR1 MNHEY and CDR2 SMNVEV (reference sequence). The trim removed 5 bases at V and 7 bases at J, leaving 7 bases unmatched. This sample was included in a study of control samples from healthy donors and cancer patients. TCRdb's table, derived via immunoSEQ multiplex PCR, lists solely in-frame clones and lacks some. The repertoire consists of over 150,000 clones, with 85% to 95% occurring once and the leading ten covering around 6.1%. What was sequenced was blood. The sequence was collected from a man aged 40-49 years in good health. V is TRBV27 and J is TRBJ1-4; TRBD1 matches 10 bases. The CDR3 loop is CASSPRQGASEKLFF. CDR3 sequence (DNA): TGTGCCAGCAGTCCCCGACAGGGGGCGTCTGAAAAACTGTTTTTT.